The 4 T cell receptor beta chains in this list originate from one sample, sequenced in a study of cytomegalovirus exposure and HLA in healthy donors. The primer mix had 60 Vbeta and 13 Jbeta primers. Generated by immunoSEQ multiplex PCR, the TCRdb table keeps only in-frame clones and is missing some. In the table there are 150,000 to 200,000 clones, more than 75% of which are singletons. Sample: PBMCs. These TCRs come from a woman aged 40 to 50 in good health and CMV-seronegative.

This clone was detected a few times. The chain couples TRBV5-4 to TRBJ1-3; D is possibly TRBD1 (5 bases). The V gene's germline CDR1 is SGHNT and CDR2 YYREEE (reference sequence). Deletions cut 3 bases from V and 0 bases from J, with 16 bases between. The CDR3 extends over 17 amino acids. As DNA, the CDR3 is TGTGCCAGCAGCTGGCAGGGAGGCCGTGCCTCTGGAAACACCATATATTTT. Translating gives CASSWQGGRASGNTIYF.

This clone appeared a few times. At one boundary the junction diverges from the germline segment, which might be a read error. Other DNA variants within this sample encode the same CDR3. The chain carries TRBV4-1 and TRBJ2-3; TRBD2 might be the D (6 bases). Germline lookup yields CDR1 MGHRA and CDR2 YSYEKL. The CDR3 sequence is 15 residues long. The DNA for the CDR3 is TGTGCCAGCAGCCCCATGGAGGGAGCGGTGGATACGCAGTATTTT. Its protein is CASSPMEGAVDTQYF.

The V call is TRBV28, the J call TRBJ1-4, with a tentative D call TRBD1 (5 bases). The CDR3 loop spans 13 amino acids. Germline V gene sequence: CDR1 MDHEN, CDR2 SYDVKM. Trimming stripped 7 bases from V and 11 bases from J, with 17 bases between. The CDR3 region has the DNA TGTGCCAGCACGGGAGGGGAGGTTTGGAAACTGTTTTTT. Residues: CASTGGEVWKLFF. Filled out from reference TRBV28 and TRBJ1-4, the complete variable domain reads DVKVTQSSRYLVKRTGEKVFLECVQDMDHENMFWYRQDPGLGLRLIYFSYDVKMKEKGDIPEGYSVSREKKERFSLILESASTNQTSMYLCASTGGEVWKLFFGSGTQLSVL.

The sample holds a few counts of this clone. The gene calls are TRBV6-6 and TRBJ1-4; 9 bases match TRBD1. This CDR3 contains 15 residues. After removal of 0 bases from V and 5 bases from J, the junction contained 1 base not matched to a gene. CDR1 is MNHNY and CDR2 is SVGAGI in the germline V gene (reference sequence). CDR3 loop: CASSYSGTGNEKLFF. CDR3 coding DNA: TGTGCCAGCAGTTACTCCGGGACAGGGAATGAAAAACTGTTTTTT.